The following is a T cell receptor beta chain sequence with its context. This entry is derived from a study of shared T cell receptors in the human thymus. Generated by immunoSEQ multiplex PCR, the TCRdb table keeps only in-frame clones and is missing some. The data show a few hundred thousand clones, approximately 95% seen once. The V gene lost 4 bases and the J gene lost 4 bases, with 20 bases spanning the gap. CDR3 length: 16 residues. Germline assignment: CDR1 LNHDA and CDR2 SQIVND (reference sequence). The V and J genes are TRBV19 and TRBJ2-7, with a weak D call TRBD1 (6 bases). Sequenced: thymocytes. The clonotype was recovered from a human donor. Here the CDR3 reads CASSNSVPGEKYEQYF. The DNA of the CDR3 is TGTGCCAGTAGTAATAGTGTCCCAGGGGAAAAGTACGAGCAGTACTTC.